This is a list of T cell receptor beta chains from one sample in a study of T cells in localized non-small cell lung cancer. Sequencing used immunoSEQ multiplex PCR; TCRdb keeps in-frame clones, though not all of them. The table lists about 61,000 clones, around nine tenths of them singletons. The starting material was peripheral blood, obtained before any cancer treatment. The receptors here all came from a man between 40 and 75 years old with stage I squamous cell lung carcinoma. Both conserved end residues are part of each CDR3. A D gene is named only where the DNA matches it firmly. Only some rows state a clone size, as once, few, many or a class for expanded clones.

j_call clone_size d_call v_call cdr3_aa cdr3_nt
TRBJ1-5 - - TRBV7-6 CASSTGQYQPQHF TGTGCCAGCAGCACGGGACAATATCAGCCCCAGCATTTT
TRBJ1-2 - TRBD1 TRBV19 CATSTGGDYGYTF TGTGCCACATCGACAGGGGGCGACTATGGCTACACCTTC
TRBJ2-7 - TRBD2 TRBV6-5 CASNQGTSGTYEQYF TGTGCCAGCAATCAAGGGACTAGCGGGACCTACGAGCAGTACTTC
TRBJ1-5 - - TRBV19 CAISAGLPNSNQPQHF TGTGCCATTTCGGCTGGGTTACCGAATAGCAATCAGCCCCAGCATTTT
TRBJ1-5 - - TRBV30 CAWSVTSNQPQHF TGTGCCTGGAGTGTAACTAGCAATCAGCCCCAGCATTTT
TRBJ2-3 - - TRBV28 CASSFSPLGSGDTDTQYF TGTGCCAGCAGTTTCTCCCCCCTTGGTAGCGGAGACACAGATACGCAGTATTTT
TRBJ2-7 - - TRBV30 CAWSAIRRGSYEQYF TGTGCCTGGAGTGCGATCAGGAGAGGCTCCTACGAGCAGTACTTC
TRBJ1-1 - - TRBV5-1 CASSSLGGDIEAFF TGCGCCAGCAGCTCCTTGGGGGGAGACATTGAAGCTTTCTTT
TRBJ2-3 - - TRBV6-4 CASSATGAPYTDTQYF TGTGCCAGCAGTGCCACGGGGGCCCCCTACACAGATACGCAGTATTTT
TRBJ2-1 - - TRBV29-1 CSVNDNEQFF TGCAGCGTTAATGACAATGAGCAGTTCTTC
TRBJ2-3 - - TRBV28 CASSLERDTQYF TGTGCCAGCAGTTTAGAGCGGGATACGCAGTATTTT
TRBJ2-2 - - TRBV6-1 CASSSRREGELFF TGTGCCAGCAGTTCACGGAGGGAGGGGGAGCTGTTTTTT
TRBJ2-1 - - TRBV6-5 CASSRLANSYNEQFF TGTGCCAGCAGTCGGCTAGCGAACTCCTACAATGAGCAGTTCTTC
TRBJ1-2 - - TRBV19 CASNPGRSYTF TGTGCCAGTAATCCAGGGAGAAGCTACACCTTC
TRBJ1-1 - - TRBV28 CASITAYTGGRTEAFF TGTGCCAGCATTACGGCCTATACGGGGGGGAGGACTGAAGCTTTCTTT
TRBJ2-7 - - TRBV5-1 CASSPDIGTSYEQYF TGCGCCAGCAGCCCGGACATCGGGACCTCCTACGAGCAGTACTTC
TRBJ1-2 - - TRBV28 CASSPIGQPSMPTGGYTF TGTGCCAGCAGTCCGATAGGACAGCCGTCTATGCCCACGGGTGGCTACACCTTC
TRBJ1-5 - - TRBV19 CASSIQPYSNQPQHF TGTGCCAGTAGTATCCAGCCCTATAGCAATCAGCCCCAGCATTTT
TRBJ2-1 - - TRBV7-2 CASSFIRDEQFF TGTGCCAGCAGCTTTATTAGGGATGAGCAGTTCTTC
TRBJ1-2 once TRBD1 TRBV5-4 CASSLEGAGRGGYTF TGTGCCAGCAGCTTGGAGGGGGCGGGAAGGGGTGGCTACACCTTC
TRBJ2-7 - - TRBV5-6 CASSFFGGVHEQYF TGTGCCAGCAGCTTCTTTGGGGGAGTACACGAGCAGTACTTC
TRBJ2-5 - TRBD2 TRBV4-3 CASSIALGGESWSGETQYF TGCGCCAGCAGCATAGCCCTCGGGGGGGAATCGTGGAGCGGGGAGACCCAGTACTTC
TRBJ2-1 - TRBD1 TRBV7-8 CASSVGTVHNEQFF TGTGCCAGCAGCGTAGGGACAGTTCACAATGAGCAGTTCTTC
TRBJ2-7 - TRBD2 TRBV29-1 CSITSGTFYEQYF TGCAGCATTACTAGCGGGACCTTCTACGAGCAGTACTTC
TRBJ2-1 - TRBD2 TRBV18 CASSPTSGRPNEQFF TGTGCCAGCTCCCCTACTAGCGGGAGACCCAATGAGCAGTTCTTC
TRBJ1-2 - TRBD1 TRBV30 CAWSVSGGGYTF TGTGCCTGGAGTGTATCAGGGGGTGGCTACACCTTC
TRBJ1-5 - - TRBV6-1 CASSEGFGQGNQPQHF TGTGCCAGCAGTGAAGGATTTGGGCAGGGGAATCAGCCCCAGCATTTT
TRBJ2-5 - - TRBV14 CASSQLVVGTETQYF TGTGCCAGCAGTCAACTCGTAGTAGGGACAGAGACCCAGTACTTC
TRBJ2-7 - - TRBV11-3 CASSSGSSYEQYF TGTGCCAGCAGTTCGGGGTCCTCCTACGAGCAGTACTTC
TRBJ2-3 - - TRBV4-2 CASRRFGTSEGTQYF TGTGCCAGCAGAAGATTCGGGACTTCGGAAGGGACGCAGTATTTT
TRBJ2-2 - - TRBV10-2 CASSETWRTGELFF TGCGCCAGCAGTGAGACTTGGAGGACCGGGGAGCTGTTTTTT
TRBJ2-5 - - TRBV4-3 CASSQDIFGETQYF TGCGCCAGCAGCCAAGATATATTTGGGGAGACCCAGTACTTC
TRBJ1-5 - TRBD1 TRBV28 CASRTGTGDFSNQPQHF TGTGCCAGCAGAACCGGGACAGGGGATTTTAGCAATCAGCCCCAGCATTTT
TRBJ2-1 - TRBD2 TRBV11-2 CASSSSPSGEYNEQFF TGTGCCAGCAGCTCATCTCCTAGCGGGGAATACAATGAGCAGTTCTTC